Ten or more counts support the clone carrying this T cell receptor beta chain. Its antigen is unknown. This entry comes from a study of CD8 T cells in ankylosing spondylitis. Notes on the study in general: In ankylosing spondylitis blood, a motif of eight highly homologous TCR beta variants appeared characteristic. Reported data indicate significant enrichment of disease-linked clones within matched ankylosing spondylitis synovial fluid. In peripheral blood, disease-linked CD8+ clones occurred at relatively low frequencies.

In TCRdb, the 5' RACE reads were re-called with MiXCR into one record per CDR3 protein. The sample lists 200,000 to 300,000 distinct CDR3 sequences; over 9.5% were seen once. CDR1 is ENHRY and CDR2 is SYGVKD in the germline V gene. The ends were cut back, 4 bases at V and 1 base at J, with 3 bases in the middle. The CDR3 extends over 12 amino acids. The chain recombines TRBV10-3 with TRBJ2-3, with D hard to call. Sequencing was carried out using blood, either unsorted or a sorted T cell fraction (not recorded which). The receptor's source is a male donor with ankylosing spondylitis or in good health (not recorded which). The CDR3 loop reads CAISARTDTQYF. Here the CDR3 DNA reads TGTGCCATCAGTGCTCGCACAGATACGCAGTATTTT.